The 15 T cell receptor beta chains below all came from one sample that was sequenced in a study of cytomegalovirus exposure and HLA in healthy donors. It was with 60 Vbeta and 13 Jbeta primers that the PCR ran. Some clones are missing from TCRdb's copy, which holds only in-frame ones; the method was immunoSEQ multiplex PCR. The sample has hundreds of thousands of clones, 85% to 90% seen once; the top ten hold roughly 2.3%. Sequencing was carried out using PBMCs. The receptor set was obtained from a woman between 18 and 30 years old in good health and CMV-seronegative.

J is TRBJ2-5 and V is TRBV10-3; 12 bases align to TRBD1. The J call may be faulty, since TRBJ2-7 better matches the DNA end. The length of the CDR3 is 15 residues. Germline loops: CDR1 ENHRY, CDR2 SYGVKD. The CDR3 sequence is CAISDPGQGAYEQYF. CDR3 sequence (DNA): TGTGCCATCAGTGATCCGGGACAGGGGGCTTACGAGCAGTACTTC.

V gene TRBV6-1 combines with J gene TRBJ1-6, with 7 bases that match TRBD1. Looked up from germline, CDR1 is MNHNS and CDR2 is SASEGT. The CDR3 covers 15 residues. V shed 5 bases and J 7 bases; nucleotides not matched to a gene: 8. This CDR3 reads CASSTGTAENSPLHF. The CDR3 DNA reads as TGTGCCAGCAGTACGGGGACAGCTGAGAATTCACCCCTCCACTTT.

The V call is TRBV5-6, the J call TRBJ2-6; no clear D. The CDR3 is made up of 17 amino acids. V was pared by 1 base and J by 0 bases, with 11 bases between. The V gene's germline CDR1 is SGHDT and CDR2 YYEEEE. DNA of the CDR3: TGTGCCAGCAGCTTGTTCCAGTACCCCTCTGGGGCCAACGTCCTGACTTTC. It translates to CASSLFQYPSGANVLTF. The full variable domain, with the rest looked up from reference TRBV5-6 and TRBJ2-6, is DAGVTQSPTHLIKTRGQQVTLRCSPKSGHDTVSWYQQALGQGPQFIFQYYEEEERQRGNFPDRFSGHQFPNYSSELNVNALLLGDSALYLCASSLFQYPSGANVLTFGAGSRLTVL.

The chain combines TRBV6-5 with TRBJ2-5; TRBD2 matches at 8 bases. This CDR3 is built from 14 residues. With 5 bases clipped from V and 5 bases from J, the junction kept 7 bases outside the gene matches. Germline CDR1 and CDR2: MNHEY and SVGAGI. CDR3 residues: CASSPRGGQETQYF. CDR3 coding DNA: TGTGCCAGCAGTCCCCGGGGGGGCCAGGAGACCCAGTACTTC.

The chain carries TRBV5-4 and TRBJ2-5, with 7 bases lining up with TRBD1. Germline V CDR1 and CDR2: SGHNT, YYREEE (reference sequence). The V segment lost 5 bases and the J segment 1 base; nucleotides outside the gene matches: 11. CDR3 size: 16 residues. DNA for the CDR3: TGTGCCAGCAGGACAGGGAAAGGATGGGGCCAAGAGACCCAGTACTTC. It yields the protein CASRTGKGWGQETQYF.

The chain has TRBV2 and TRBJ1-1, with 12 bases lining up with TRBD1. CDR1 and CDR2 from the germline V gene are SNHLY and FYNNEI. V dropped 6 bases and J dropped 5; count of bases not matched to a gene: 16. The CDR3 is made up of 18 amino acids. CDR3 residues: CASRRVRDRGPPGTEAFF. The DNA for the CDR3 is TGTGCCAGCAGGAGAGTGAGGGACAGGGGGCCCCCGGGGACTGAAGCTTTCTTT.

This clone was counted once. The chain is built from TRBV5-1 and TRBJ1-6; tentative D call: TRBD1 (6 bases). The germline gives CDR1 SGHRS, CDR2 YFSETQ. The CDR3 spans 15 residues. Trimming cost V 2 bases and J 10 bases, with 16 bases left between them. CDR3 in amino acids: CASSFAQDRRSPLHF. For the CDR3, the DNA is TGCGCCAGCAGCTTCGCCCAGGACAGACGATCACCCCTCCACTTT. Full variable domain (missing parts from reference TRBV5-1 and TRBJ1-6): KAGVTQTPRYLIKTRGQQVTLSCSPISGHRSVSWYQQTPGQGLQFLFEYFSETQRNKGNFPGRFSGRQFSNSRSEMNVSTLELGDSALYLCASSFAQDRRSPLHFGNGTRLTVT.

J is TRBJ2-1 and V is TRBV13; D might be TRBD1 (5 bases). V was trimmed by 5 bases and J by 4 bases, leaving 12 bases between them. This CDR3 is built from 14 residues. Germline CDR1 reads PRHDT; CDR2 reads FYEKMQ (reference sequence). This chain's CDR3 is CASSTSDKYNEQFF. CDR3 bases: TGTGCCAGCAGCACGTCGGACAAATACAATGAGCAGTTCTTC.

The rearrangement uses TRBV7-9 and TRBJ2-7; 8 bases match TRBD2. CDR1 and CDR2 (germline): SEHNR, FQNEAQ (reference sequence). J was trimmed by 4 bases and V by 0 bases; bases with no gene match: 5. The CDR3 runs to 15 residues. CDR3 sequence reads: CASSLAGTRPYEQYF. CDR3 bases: TGTGCCAGCAGCTTAGCCGGGACTAGGCCTTACGAGCAGTACTTC.

The CDR3 loop reads CASSPRAAMNTEAFF. The DNA for the CDR3 is TGTGCCAGCTCACCACGTGCAGCGATGAACACTGAAGCTTTCTTT. The genes are TRBV18 and TRBJ1-1; D remains unclear. CDR1 is KGHSH and CDR2 is LQKENI in the germline V gene. With 1 base removed from V and 0 bases from J, the gap between germline ends came to 9 bases. The CDR3 covers 15 residues.

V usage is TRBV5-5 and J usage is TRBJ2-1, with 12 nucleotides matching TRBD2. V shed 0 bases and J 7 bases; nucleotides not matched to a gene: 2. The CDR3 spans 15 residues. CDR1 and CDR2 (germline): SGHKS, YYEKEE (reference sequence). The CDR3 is CASSLGLAGENEQFF. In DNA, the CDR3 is TGTGCCAGCAGCTTGGGACTAGCGGGGGAAAATGAGCAGTTCTTC.

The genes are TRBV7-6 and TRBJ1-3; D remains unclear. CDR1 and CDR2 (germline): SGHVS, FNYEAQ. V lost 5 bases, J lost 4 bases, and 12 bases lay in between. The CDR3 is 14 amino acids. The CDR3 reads CASSPGLGGNTIYF. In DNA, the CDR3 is TGTGCCAGCAGCCCAGGACTCGGCGGAAACACCATATATTTT. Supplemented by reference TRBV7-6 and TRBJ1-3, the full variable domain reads GAGVSQSPRYKVTKRGQDVALRCDPISGHVSLYWYRQALGQGPEFLTYFNYEAQQDKSGLPNDRFSAERPEGSISTLTIQRTEQRDSAMYRCASSPGLGGNTIYFGEGSWLTVV.

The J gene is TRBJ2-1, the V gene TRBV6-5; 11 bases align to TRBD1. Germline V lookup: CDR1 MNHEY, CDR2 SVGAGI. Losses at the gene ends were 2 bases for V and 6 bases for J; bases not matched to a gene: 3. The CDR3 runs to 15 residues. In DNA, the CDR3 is TGTGCCAGCAGTTACCAGGGACAGGGGGGCAATGAGCAGTTCTTC. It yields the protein CASSYQGQGGNEQFF.

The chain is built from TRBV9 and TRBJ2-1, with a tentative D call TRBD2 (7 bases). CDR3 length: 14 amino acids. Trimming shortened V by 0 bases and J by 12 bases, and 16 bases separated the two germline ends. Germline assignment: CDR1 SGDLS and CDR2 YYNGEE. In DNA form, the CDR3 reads TGTGCCAGCAGCGTAGGGGGGGGCCTTACAGGGCAGTTCTTC. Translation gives CASSVGGGLTGQFF. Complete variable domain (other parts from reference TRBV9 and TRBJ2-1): DSGVTQTPKHLITATGQRVTLRCSPRSGDLSVYWYQQSLDQGLQFLIQYYNGEERAKGNILERFSAQQFPDLHSELNLSSLELGDSALYFCASSVGGGLTGQFFGPGTRLTVL.

The CDR3, as DNA: TGTGCCAGCAGCTATAGCGGGGGACTTCAAGAGACCCAGTACTTC. Its translation is CASSYSGGLQETQYF. The chain combines TRBV9 with TRBJ2-5; TRBD2 matches 9 bases. The CDR3 sequence is 15 residues long. Germline assignment: CDR1 SGDLS and CDR2 YYNGEE. Trimming at V came to 4 bases and at J to 2 bases, leaving 6 bases not matched to a gene.